This passage covers 23 T cell receptor beta chains from one sample sequenced in a study of T cell responses to AZD1222 COVID-19 vaccine (dated by TCRdb to about 2021). Library construction relied on the immunoSEQ multiplex PCR assay. Held by TCRdb, this immuneACCESS table contains in-frame sequences only and omits some clones. Under half of the omission traces to an unresolved V gene where checked; the cause of the rest is unknown. The table for this sample lists just under 90,000 clones; around 88% of them were counted only once. About a tenth of the sample comes from the top ten. What the time point label conveys for this sample: baseline before first vaccination. The intended sense of this specimen's treatment or condition label: meningococcal conjugate vaccine given as trial control. Sequencing was performed on peripheral blood, taken on day 0 of MenACWY control vaccination. These receptors originate from an adult in good health.

This chain connects TRBV18 to TRBJ1-4; D is ambiguous. CDR3 size: 14 residues. Germline CDR1 reads KGHSH; CDR2 reads LQKENI. Deletions cut 3 bases from V and 1 base from J, with 6 bases between. In DNA, the CDR3 is TGTGCCAGCTCACCCGCGGGAACTAATGAAAAACTGTTTTTT. This encodes CASSPAGTNEKLFF.

The chain uses TRBV19 and TRBJ1-2; 8 nucleotides agree with TRBD1. Germline-derived CDR1 and CDR2 are LNHDA and SQIVND (reference sequence). V lost 7 bases and J lost 3; bases outside the gene matches: 10. The CDR3 spans 15 residues. The CDR3 region is CASTPGQGGDYGYTF. CDR3 nucleotide sequence: TGTGCCAGTACCCCCGGACAGGGCGGGGACTATGGCTACACCTTC.

V and J are TRBV4-2 and TRBJ1-5; 7 nucleotides agree with TRBD1. Germline V CDR1 and CDR2: LGHNA, YNFKEQ. Trimming at V came to 3 bases and at J to 6 bases, leaving 14 bases not matched to a gene. This CDR3 has 17 amino acids. The CDR3 DNA reads as TGTGCCAGCAGCCACGACGACGACAGGGAGAAGGGTCAGCCCCAGCATTTT. Its protein is CASSHDDDREKGQPQHF.

This chain joins TRBV19 and TRBJ2-3, with TRBD2 matching 8 bases. The CDR3 totals 15 residues. Trimming removed 7 bases from V and 1 base from J; junction bases left unmatched: 7. From germline, CDR1 is LNHDA and CDR2 SQIVND (reference sequence). In DNA form, the CDR3 reads TGTGCCAGTATCGGCTCGCGGGGGGGCACAGATACGCAGTATTTT. Translation: CASIGSRGGTDTQYF.

The rearrangement joins TRBV5-6 to TRBJ1-6; no reliable D call. In germline, CDR1 is SGHDT, CDR2 YYEEEE. V was clipped by 5 bases and J by 7 bases, with 16 bases between them. The CDR3 contains 15 residues. The CDR3 sequence: CASRLRSRINSPLHF. The CDR3 nucleotides are TGTGCCAGCAGATTGAGGTCACGGATCAATTCACCCCTCCACTTT.

The chain joins TRBV5-6 to TRBJ1-2, with D hard to call. Germline CDR1 reads SGHDT; CDR2 reads YYEEEE. The CDR3 runs 13 residues. With 4 bases removed from V and 8 bases from J, the gap between germline ends came to 15 bases. CDR3 amino acids: CASSPDAVDGYTF. The CDR3 DNA reads as TGTGCCAGCAGCCCTGACGCCGTGGACGGCTACACCTTC.

CDR3: CASSYEGANYGYTF. CDR3 in DNA: TGTGCCAGCAGTTACGAGGGGGCCAACTATGGCTACACCTTC. The chain employs TRBV6-6 and TRBJ1-2; 7 positions match TRBD1. CDR3 length: 14 residues. CDR1 is MNHNY, CDR2 SVGAGI, per germline (reference sequence). V lost 2 bases and J lost 2; bases outside the gene matches: 2.

The chain uses TRBV6-5 and TRBJ1-3; no clear D. Germline CDR1 is MNHEY and CDR2 is SVGAGI. V lost 8 bases to trimming and J lost 0 bases, with 11 bases between them. The CDR3 covers 14 residues. CDR3 loop: CASWKASSGNTIYF. The CDR3 DNA follows: TGTGCCAGCTGGAAGGCAAGCTCTGGAAACACCATATATTTT.

The genes are TRBV4-2 and TRBJ1-2; 7 nucleotides line up with TRBD1. CDR1 and CDR2 (germline): LGHNA, YNFKEQ. The CDR3 runs 14 residues. V lost 4 bases and J lost 0; bases outside the gene matches: 2. The CDR3 sequence is CASSPGQANYGYTF. CDR3 DNA sequence: TGTGCCAGCAGCCCCGGACAGGCTAACTATGGCTACACCTTC.

The chain uses TRBV28 and TRBJ2-3; TRBD2 might be the D (6 bases). CDR1 is MDHEN and CDR2 is SYDVKM in the germline V gene. The CDR3 has 13 amino acids. V was pared by 5 bases and J by 5 bases, with 11 bases between. DNA of the CDR3: TGTGCCAGCAGTGGAGGGCGAATAGATACGCAGTATTTT. This sequence encodes CASSGGRIDTQYF. Filled out from reference TRBV28 and TRBJ2-3, the complete variable domain reads DVKVTQSSRYLVKRTGEKVFLECVQDMDHENMFWYRQDPGLGLRLIYFSYDVKMKEKGDIPEGYSVSREKKERFSLILESASTNQTSMYLCASSGGRIDTQYFGPGTRLTVL.

J is TRBJ2-7 and V is TRBV5-6, with D possibly TRBD1 on 6 matching bases. Germline-derived CDR1 and CDR2 are SGHDT and YYEEEE. This CDR3 has 13 residues. With 3 bases removed from V and 4 bases from J, the gap between germline ends came to 11 bases. The CDR3 loop reads CASSSPDRYEQYF. DNA for the CDR3: TGTGCCAGCAGCTCCCCTGACAGGTACGAGCAGTACTTC.

This clone was picked up a small number of times. The DNA for the CDR3 is TGTGCCAGCAGCCCTTACCCGGAGTCCCAGTACTTC. Its protein product is CASSPYPESQYF. This chain links TRBV7-8 with TRBJ2-5, with D unresolved. Germline CDR1 is SGHVS and CDR2 is FQNEAQ. The CDR3 contains 12 residues. Trimming cost V 5 bases and J 9 bases, with 13 bases left between them.

This chain uses TRBV12-5 with TRBJ2-3, with a weak D call TRBD1 (5 bases). CDR1 LGHNT and CDR2 FRNRAP come from the germline V gene. V was cut by 6 bases and J by 6 bases, with 13 bases left in between. The CDR3 totals 13 residues. The CDR3 is CASGLDRLDTQYF. The DNA for the CDR3 is TGTGCTAGTGGCCTCGACAGACTGGATACGCAGTATTTT.

This chain joins TRBV28 and TRBJ2-3; maybe TRBD1 (8 bases). Trimming removed 5 bases from V and 1 base from J, with 13 bases in between. This CDR3 has 15 residues. Per germline, CDR1 MDHEN and CDR2 SYDVKM. The DNA of the CDR3 is TGTGCCAGCAGTGGAGCGGGACAGGGCACAGATACGCAGTATTTT. Translation gives CASSGAGQGTDTQYF.

The V gene is TRBV5-1, the J gene TRBJ2-3; D is unclear. V was clipped by 5 bases and J by 4 bases, with 11 bases between them. The CDR3 totals 13 residues. Germline V gene sequence: CDR1 SGHRS, CDR2 YFSETQ. Written as DNA, the CDR3 is TGCGCCAGCAGTTTTACTACTTCAGATACGCAGTATTTT. It translates to CASSFTTSDTQYF.

The chain combines TRBV4-1 with TRBJ2-1; D is ambiguous. V was shortened by 1 base and J by 2 bases, with 9 bases between the two germline ends. This CDR3 has 15 residues. CDR1 and CDR2 from the germline V gene are MGHRA and YSYEKL. CDR3 in DNA: TGCGCCAGCAGCCAAGGGGCGGCGACCTACAATGAGCAGTTCTTC. It codes for CASSQGAATYNEQFF.

This clone showed up just a few times. V gene TRBV4-1 combines with J gene TRBJ2-7, with TRBD1 identical over 9 bases. V dropped 1 base and J dropped 4; count of bases not matched to a gene: 5. Germline V CDR1 and CDR2: MGHRA, YSYEKL. The CDR3 runs to 15 residues. CDR3 sequence reads: CASSQGRTGDYEQYF. In DNA form, the CDR3 reads TGCGCCAGCAGCCAAGGTCGGACAGGGGATTACGAGCAGTACTTC.

This clone was counted once. The chain joins TRBV6-4 to TRBJ1-1; TRBD1 might be the D (5 bases). The CDR3 contains 15 residues. V lost 0 bases, J lost 1 base, and 9 bases lay in between. Germline CDR1 is MRHNA and CDR2 is SNTAGT. The CDR3 loop is CASSDSTGTNTEAFF. The CDR3 DNA is TGTGCCAGCAGTGACTCAACCGGGACGAACACTGAAGCTTTCTTT.

V is TRBV19 and J is TRBJ2-5; TRBD2 matches 8 bases. The CDR3 is 16 residues long. Looked up from germline, CDR1 is LNHDA and CDR2 is SQIVND (reference sequence). V was pared by 6 bases and J by 5 bases, with 14 bases of the junction left unmatched. The CDR3 region has the DNA TGTGCCAGTAGCCCTTTGTTCAGCGGGGGATATGAGACCCAGTACTTC. Translation: CASSPLFSGGYETQYF.

The chain links TRBV4-2 to TRBJ1-1, with 7 bases that match TRBD1. The germline CDR1 and CDR2 sequences are LGHNA and YNFKEQ. The CDR3 contains 16 residues. Unmatched junction bases numbered 9, after V lost 0 bases and J lost 5 bases. CDR3 coding DNA: TGTGCCAGCAGCCAAGAACAGGGGCAAAGGGAGACTGAAGCTTTCTTT. Translated, it gives CASSQEQGQRETEAFF.

The CDR3 loop reads CASSADRGSEKLFF. The CDR3 region has the DNA TGTGCCAGCAGTGCCGACAGGGGGAGCGAAAAACTGTTTTTT. This chain connects TRBV6-4 to TRBJ1-4; 9 bases map to TRBD1. The CDR3 covers 14 residues. In germline, CDR1 is MRHNA, CDR2 SNTAGT. V lost 4 bases, J lost 8 bases, and 5 bases stayed unmatched.

This clone was seen more than once but under ten times. V is TRBV7-9 and J is TRBJ1-1, with TRBD1 matching over 8 bases. CDR1 and CDR2 (germline): SEHNR, FQNEAQ (reference sequence). The CDR3 has 13 amino acids. Trimming removed 7 bases from V and 2 bases from J; junction bases left unmatched: 3. CDR3 sequence: CASIDRGNTEAFF. The DNA for the CDR3 is TGTGCCAGCATCGACAGGGGAAACACTGAAGCTTTCTTT.

The chain couples TRBV3-1 (or the pseudogene TRBV3-2) to TRBJ2-1; 8 bases fit TRBD2. The trim removed 4 bases at V and 6 bases at J, leaving 5 bases unmatched. The CDR3 covers 14 residues. CDR1 and CDR2 from the germline V gene are LGHDT and YNNKEL (reference sequence). DNA of the CDR3: TGTGCCAGCAGCCCACTAGCGGAGATCAATGAGCAGTTCTTC. This codes for CASSPLAEINEQFF.